This is a list of T cell receptor beta chains from one sample in a study of T cells in Graves' hyperthyroidism and ophthalmopathy. A single record per CDR3 protein comes from TCRdb applying MiXCR to the multiplex PCR reads. The sample yields 600,000 to 650,000 distinct CDR3 sequences, roughly 17% seen once. What was sequenced was blood. The receptors stem from a woman in her twenties or thirties with Graves' hyperthyroidism. The CDR3 runs from the conserved cysteine through the conserved F or W. The D gene is left open where the match is weak. Clone size is given for some rows only: seen once, a few or many times, or a class if the clone is expanded.

J: TRBJ1-4
size: -
D: -
V: TRBV6-5
CDR3: CASSYSGTDDEKLFF
DNA: TGTGCCAGCAGTTACTCCGGGACGGATGACGAAAAACTGTTTTTT

J: TRBJ2-5
size: few
D: -
V: TRBV19
CDR3: CASSPSSAQETQYF
DNA: TGTGCCAGTAGTCCCTCTAGCGCCCAAGAGACCCAGTACTTC

J: TRBJ1-5
size: many
D: TRBD1
V: TRBV5-1
CDR3: CASSKWDRDSNQPQHF
DNA: TGCGCCAGCAGCAAGTGGGACAGAGATAGCAATCAGCCCCAGCATTTT

J: TRBJ1-1
size: many
D: -
V: TRBV11-2
CDR3: CASSYVNTEAFF
DNA: TGTGCCAGCAGTTACGTGAACACTGAAGCTTTCTTT

J: TRBJ2-7
size: -
D: -
V: TRBV19
CDR3: CASSMGQGNEQYF
DNA: TGTGCCAGTAGTATGGGGCAGGGTAACGAGCAGTACTTC

J: TRBJ2-5
size: -
D: -
V: TRBV9
CDR3: CASSGTLGREETQYF
DNA: TGTGCCAGCAGCGGGACACTAGGGCGGGAAGAGACCCAGTACTTC

J: TRBJ2-7
size: -
D: -
V: TRBV28
CDR3: CASGFLALTYEQYF
DNA: TGTGCCAGCGGTTTCCTAGCCCTAACCTACGAGCAGTACTTC

J: TRBJ2-5
size: many
D: -
V: TRBV6-1
CDR3: CASRRGLALQETQYF
DNA: TGTGCCAGCAGAAGAGGTCTAGCGCTCCAAGAGACCCAGTACTTC

J: TRBJ2-1
size: many
D: -
V: TRBV30
CDR3: CATPFRGSSNEQFF
DNA: TGTGCCACCCCCTTCCGGGGTTCCAGCAATGAGCAGTTCTTC

J: TRBJ1-4
size: few
D: -
V: TRBV12-3/TRBV12-4
CDR3: CASSPDREKLFF
DNA: TGTGCCAGCAGCCCAGACAGGGAAAAACTGTTTTTT

J: TRBJ2-1
size: few
D: -
V: TRBV30
CDR3: CAWSTGTPYEQFF
DNA: TGTGCCTGGAGTACCGGGACCCCTTATGAGCAGTTCTTC

J: TRBJ2-7
size: few
D: -
V: TRBV4-1
CDR3: CASSFTRQASYEQYF
DNA: TGCGCCAGCAGCTTCACCCGGCAGGCTTCCTACGAGCAGTACTTC

J: TRBJ2-7
size: many
D: -
V: TRBV11-2
CDR3: CASSLMVWAGKNQGPRYEQYF
DNA: TGTGCCAGCAGCTTAATGGTCTGGGCGGGGAAAAACCAAGGACCTCGTTACGAGCAGTACTTC

J: TRBJ1-2
size: many
D: -
V: TRBV7-2
CDR3: CASSLEVASSYGYTF
DNA: TGTGCCAGCAGCTTAGAAGTGGCCAGCTCTTATGGCTACACCTTC

J: TRBJ1-2
size: -
D: -
V: TRBV7-9
CDR3: CASSLAGQDPLYGYTF
DNA: TGTGCCAGCAGCTTAGCCGGACAAGATCCTCTCTATGGCTACACCTTC

J: TRBJ2-5
size: many
D: -
V: TRBV6-2/TRBV6-3
CDR3: CASSSRQTYQETQYF
DNA: TGTGCCAGCAGTTCCCGACAGACGTACCAAGAGACCCAGTACTTC

J: TRBJ1-2
size: many
D: TRBD1
V: TRBV2
CDR3: CARGPSGTGIYGYTF
DNA: TGTGCCAGGGGGCCCTCCGGGACAGGGATTTATGGCTACACCTTC

J: TRBJ1-3
size: -
D: TRBD1
V: TRBV18
CDR3: CASSPPVWDRGSGNTIYF
DNA: TGTGCCAGCTCACCACCCGTGTGGGACAGGGGTTCAGGAAACACCATATATTTT

J: TRBJ2-7
size: many
D: TRBD1
V: TRBV12-3/TRBV12-4
CDR3: CASSLTQGIGEQYF
DNA: TGTGCCAGCAGTTTAACACAGGGGATAGGGGAGCAGTACTTC

J: TRBJ2-1
size: few
D: TRBD2
V: TRBV9
CDR3: CASSAGTRSIEEQFF
DNA: TGTGCCAGCAGTGCCGGGACTAGGTCCATAGAGGAGCAGTTCTTC

J: TRBJ1-5
size: few
D: -
V: TRBV6-5
CDR3: CASSYGQGVDQPQHF
DNA: TGTGCCAGCAGTTACGGGCAGGGTGTGGATCAGCCCCAGCATTTT

J: TRBJ2-7
size: few
D: TRBD2
V: TRBV2
CDR3: CASIPGLAGDVGHEQYF
DNA: TGTGCCAGCATTCCCGGACTAGCGGGAGACGTTGGCCACGAGCAGTACTTC

J: TRBJ2-5
size: many
D: -
V: TRBV7-2
CDR3: CASSFMQGETQYF
DNA: TGTGCCAGCAGCTTCATGCAGGGGGAGACCCAGTACTTC

J: TRBJ2-7
size: many
D: -
V: TRBV7-2
CDR3: CASSLVSSYEQYF
DNA: TGTGCCAGCAGCTTAGTGAGCTCCTACGAGCAGTACTTC

J: TRBJ2-5
size: -
D: TRBD1
V: TRBV5-4
CDR3: CASSSQGTKETQYF
DNA: TGTGCCAGCAGCTCACAGGGGACAAAAGAGACCCAGTACTTC

J: TRBJ2-1
size: -
D: TRBD1
V: TRBV12-3/TRBV12-4
CDR3: CASSFPGQEGNEQFF
DNA: TGTGCCAGCAGTTTCCCGGGACAGGAGGGCAATGAGCAGTTCTTC

J: TRBJ2-4
size: many
D: -
V: TRBV3-1
CDR3: CASSQRLGIGIQYF
DNA: TGTGCCAGCAGCCAAAGGCTGGGTATAGGGATTCAGTACTTC

J: TRBJ1-5
size: many
D: TRBD1
V: TRBV6-2/TRBV6-3
CDR3: CASSYSGAGGQPQHF
DNA: TGTGCCAGCAGTTACTCGGGGGCAGGGGGACAGCCCCAGCATTTT

J: TRBJ2-3
size: -
D: -
V: TRBV20-1
CDR3: CSANTQYF
DNA: TGCAGTGCAAATACGCAGTATTTT

J: TRBJ2-3
size: -
D: TRBD2
V: TRBV4-2
CDR3: CASSLRPGLGAVDTQYF
DNA: TGTGCCAGCAGCCTTCGACCGGGACTAGGGGCAGTAGATACGCAGTATTTT

J: TRBJ1-5
size: few
D: TRBD1
V: TRBV2
CDR3: CASRAGTGAFQPQHF
DNA: TGTGCCAGCAGAGCCGGGACAGGGGCTTTCCAGCCCCAGCATTTT

J: TRBJ2-1
size: -
D: -
V: TRBV12-3/TRBV12-4
CDR3: CASSFRSGRRLDEQFF
DNA: TGTGCCAGCAGTTTCAGGTCTGGACGACGCCTCGATGAGCAGTTCTTC

J: TRBJ2-7
size: -
D: -
V: TRBV6-2/TRBV6-3
CDR3: CASSTLTYEQYF
DNA: TGTGCCAGCAGCACCCTAACCTACGAGCAGTACTTC

J: TRBJ1-1
size: few
D: -
V: TRBV4-1
CDR3: CASSRHREGTEAFF
DNA: TGCGCCAGCAGCCGCCACAGGGAGGGCACTGAAGCTTTCTTT

J: TRBJ2-2
size: -
D: -
V: TRBV27
CDR3: CASSLSGGIAGELFF
DNA: TGTGCCAGCAGTTTATCGGGGGGTATAGCCGGGGAGCTGTTTTTT

J: TRBJ1-5
size: many
D: -
V: TRBV30
CDR3: CAWSAGFGNQPQHF
DNA: TGTGCCTGGAGTGCAGGTTTCGGCAATCAGCCCCAGCATTTT

J: TRBJ2-7
size: many
D: TRBD1
V: TRBV27
CDR3: CASRAGTVDSYEQYF
DNA: TGTGCCAGCAGGGCCGGGACAGTTGATTCCTACGAGCAGTACTTC

J: TRBJ1-2
size: many
D: TRBD1
V: TRBV30
CDR3: CAWTTGQGGGYTF
DNA: TGTGCCTGGACCACGGGACAGGGAGGTGGCTACACCTTC

J: TRBJ1-4
size: -
D: -
V: TRBV4-3
CDR3: CASSQDSRARYGTNEKLFF
DNA: TGCGCCAGCAGCCAAGATAGCAGGGCGCGGTATGGAACTAATGAAAAACTGTTTTTT